Ten or more counts support the clone carrying this T cell receptor beta chain. Antigen specificity is unknown. This record comes from a study of T cells after yellow fever vaccination. Study observations and caveats: Researchers noted that a small share of clonotypes showed up in both CD4 and CD8 compartments. Weaker in magnitude, the secondary response showed a faster peak on day 5 versus 15. In FACS-sorted repertoires, abundant clonotypes from the bulk population could appear as contaminants.

The junction had 10 bases not matched to a gene; V was cut back by 7 bases and J by 7 bases. The CDR3 has 16 amino acids. From germline, CDR1 is MNHNS and CDR2 SASEGT. One entry per CDR3 protein results from TCRdb running MiXCR on the 5' RACE reads. The sample has about 210,000 distinct CDR3 sequences, around 6.7% seen once. The chain recombines TRBV6-1 with TRBJ2-1, with 13 bases fitting TRBD2. The TCR comes from a man younger than 40 who received the YFV17D yellow fever vaccine. The sample consisted of CD4+ T cells sorted from PBMCs, taken on the day of the yellow fever booster vaccination. In DNA, the CDR3 is TGTGCCAGCATCAAGCGACTAGCGGGAGGAGCGAATGAGCAGTTCTTC. Translated, it gives CASIKRLAGGANEQFF.